This T cell receptor beta chain was recorded in a study of cytomegalovirus exposure and HLA in healthy donors. PCR involved 60 Vbeta and 13 Jbeta primers. Assay used: immunoSEQ multiplex PCR; TCRdb lists only in-frame clones, some missing. Its table lists about 200,000 clones. Germline V gene sequence: CDR1 SNHLY, CDR2 FYNNEI. The CDR3 is 14 residues long, counting both termini. Study-wide findings and caveats: Near-uniform donor sequencing depth was presumed by presence/absence analyses.

With respect to this clone: What it recognizes is unknown. The DNA is left out, because the CDR3 cannot be placed on it with certainty; the CDR3 is given as TCRdb lists it.

The sequence came from a boy younger than 18 in good health and CMV-seronegative. The chain carries TRBV2 and TRBJ2-5; TRBD2, as called in the table, went unchecked against the DNA. Sequencing was performed on PBMCs. The CDR3 sequence: CASSVAGGASGGYF.